The subject of this entry is one TCR beta chain. This sample was taken from a study of blood T cell repertoires in COVID-19. Study details: The samples span acute and convalescent COVID-19 from the United States, Italy and Spain. Sources were T cells, B-cell-depleted T cells, or PBMCs; the material itself was cDNA or gDNA.

Methods used by the authors: Using reference gene primer amplification, nucleated cell counts were estimated. Sequencing was performed with immunoSEQ multiplex PCR; in TCRdb, only in-frame clones are kept and a portion is missing. That table supplies the V and J calls and clone size; D and trimming were determined from the DNA. The table lists fewer than 60,000 clones, less than 80% of them singletons. This receptor was obtained from a man between 65 and 85 years old with acute or convalescent COVID-19. The sample comprised peripheral blood.

The DNA for the CDR3 is TGTGCCAGCAGTTTAGGAACAGGGAATTCACCCCTCCACTTT. Protein product: CASSLGTGNSPLHF. This chain connects TRBV6-5 to TRBJ1-6; possibly TRBD1 for D (6 bases). The germline V and J ends were trimmed by 4 bases and 7 bases, with 11 bases remaining between them. There are 14 residues in the CDR3. CDR1 is MNHEY, CDR2 SVGAGI, per germline.